This T cell receptor (beta chain) emerged from a study of T cell repertoires in cytomegalovirus infection. At the level of the study: It was the public TCR beta signatures that indicated both CMV infection and matching HLA type.

This clonotype has only a few counts. Per germline, CDR1 DFQATT and CDR2 SNEGSKA (reference sequence). CDR3 length: 14 residues. The J segment lost 6 bases and the V segment lost 5 bases, leaving 9 bases of the junction unmatched. TCRdb re-called the reads through MiXCR, storing one row per CDR3 protein. The sample consists of about 250,000 distinct CDR3 sequences, approximately 13% of them appearing once. The receptor comes from a human donor in good health (CMV status not recorded). Some clones in this sample may be carry-over from other donors' samples. The chain combines TRBV20-1 with TRBJ1-3; the match to TRBD1 covers 8 bases. The sequenced sample consisted of PBMCs. The CDR3 loop is CSAPGQGRENTIYF. The CDR3 region has the DNA TGCAGTGCTCCCGGACAGGGACGAGAAAACACCATATATTTT.